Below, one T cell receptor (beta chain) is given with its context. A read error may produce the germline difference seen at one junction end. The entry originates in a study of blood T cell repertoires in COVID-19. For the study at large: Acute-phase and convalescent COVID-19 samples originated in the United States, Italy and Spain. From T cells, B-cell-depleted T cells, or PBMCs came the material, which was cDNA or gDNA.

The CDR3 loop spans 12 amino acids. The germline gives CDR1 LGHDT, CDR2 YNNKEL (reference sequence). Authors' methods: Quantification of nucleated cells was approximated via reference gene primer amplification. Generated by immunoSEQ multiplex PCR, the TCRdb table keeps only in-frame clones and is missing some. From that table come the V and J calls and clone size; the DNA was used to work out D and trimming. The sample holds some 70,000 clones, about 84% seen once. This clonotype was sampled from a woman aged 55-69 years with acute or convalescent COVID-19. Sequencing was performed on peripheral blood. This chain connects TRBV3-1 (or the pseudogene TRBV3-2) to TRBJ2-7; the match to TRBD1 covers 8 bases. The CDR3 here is CASSPRDRLVFF. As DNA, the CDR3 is TGTGCCAGCAGCCCCCGGGACAGGTTGGTTTTCTTC.